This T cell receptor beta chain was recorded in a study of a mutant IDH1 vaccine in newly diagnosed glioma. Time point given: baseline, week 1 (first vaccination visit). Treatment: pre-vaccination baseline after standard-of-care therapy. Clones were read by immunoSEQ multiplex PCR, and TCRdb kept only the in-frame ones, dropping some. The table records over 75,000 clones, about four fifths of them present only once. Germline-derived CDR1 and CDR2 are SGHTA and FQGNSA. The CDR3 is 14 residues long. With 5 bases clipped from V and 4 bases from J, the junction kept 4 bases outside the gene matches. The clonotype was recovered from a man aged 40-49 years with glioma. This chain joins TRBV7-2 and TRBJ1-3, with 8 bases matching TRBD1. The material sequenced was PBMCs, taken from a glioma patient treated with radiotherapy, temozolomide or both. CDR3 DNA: TGTGCCAGCAGCGTCAGGGGGCTCGGAAACACCATATATTTT. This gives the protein CASSVRGLGNTIYF.